The clone carrying this T cell receptor (beta chain) showed up just once. Its antigen is as yet unknown. This entry belongs to a study of T cells and copy number aberrations in small-cell lung cancer. Study-wide points: Findings need validation given the study's small sample size.

The table came from immunoSEQ multiplex PCR; TCRdb's copy has only in-frame clones and leaves some out. Found here are fewer than 10,000 clones, 60% to 80% of them singletons; the top ten hold roughly 31%. Between the trimmed V and J ends, which lost 2 bases and 2 bases, there was a span of 12 bases. CDR3 length: 15 residues. CDR1 and CDR2 (germline): MNHNS, SASEGT. No donor received chemotherapy or radiotherapy before surgery, nor immunotherapy before or after it. Collected at least 2 cm from the tumor margin, the adjacent lung showed no malignant cells. Sequenced sample: normal tissue next to the tumor. This clonotype was obtained from a man aged 60-69 years with small cell lung cancer. The V call is TRBV6-1, the J call TRBJ2-5; no clear D gene. CDR3 region: CASSERPGEQETQYF. Here the CDR3 DNA reads TGTGCCAGCAGTGAACGCCCCGGAGAACAAGAGACCCAGTACTTC.